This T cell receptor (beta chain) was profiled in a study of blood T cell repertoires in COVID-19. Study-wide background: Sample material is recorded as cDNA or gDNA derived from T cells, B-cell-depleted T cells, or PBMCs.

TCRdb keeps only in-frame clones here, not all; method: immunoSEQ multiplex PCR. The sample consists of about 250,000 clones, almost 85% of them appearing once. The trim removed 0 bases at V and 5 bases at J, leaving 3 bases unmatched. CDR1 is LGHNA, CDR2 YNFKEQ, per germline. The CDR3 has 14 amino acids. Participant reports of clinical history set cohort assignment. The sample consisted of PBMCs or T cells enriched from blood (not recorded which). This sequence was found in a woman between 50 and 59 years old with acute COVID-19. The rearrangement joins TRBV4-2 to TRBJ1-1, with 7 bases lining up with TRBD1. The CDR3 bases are TGTGCCAGCAGCCAAGACACAGGGGAAACTGAAGCTTTCTTT. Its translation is CASSQDTGETEAFF.